The 23 T cell receptor beta chains in this list originate from one sample, sequenced in a study of blood T cell repertoires in COVID-19. Measured with immunoSEQ multiplex PCR; TCRdb has only the in-frame clones, and not every one. Seen here are around 300,000 clones, around 87% observed once, and the top ten hold about 1.7%. The sequencing input was PBMCs or T cells enriched from blood (not recorded which). Every receptor here comes from a woman aged 18-29 years with acute COVID-19.

The V gene is TRBV4-1, the J gene TRBJ2-2; TRBD1 matches 9 bases. Per germline, CDR1 MGHRA and CDR2 YSYEKL. The CDR3 spans 15 residues. V dropped 5 bases and J dropped 5; count of bases not matched to a gene: 6. CDR3 sequence reads: CASSKSGQGTGELFF. CDR3 nucleotides: TGCGCCAGCAGCAAAAGTGGACAGGGGACCGGGGAGCTGTTTTTT.

The chain is built from TRBV15 and TRBJ2-1; 8 nucleotides match TRBD2. The CDR3 covers 16 residues. V lost 1 base, J lost 2 bases, and 4 bases stayed unmatched. CDR1 LNHNV and CDR2 YYDKDF come from the germline V gene (reference sequence). The chain's CDR3 is CATSRGGAGAYNEQFF. CDR3 bases: TGTGCCACCAGCAGAGGAGGAGCGGGAGCCTACAATGAGCAGTTCTTC.

The gene calls are TRBV7-2 and TRBJ2-7; TRBD2 might be the D (5 bases). The CDR3 length is 14 residues. Looked up from germline, CDR1 is SGHTA and CDR2 is FQGNSA. Trimming stripped 5 bases from V and 0 bases from J, with 11 bases between. The CDR3 region is CASSPELVSYEQYF. The CDR3 nucleotides are TGTGCCAGCAGCCCAGAACTAGTCTCCTACGAGCAGTACTTC.

This chain connects TRBV7-9 to TRBJ2-1; 10 bases line up with TRBD2. V lost 6 bases and J lost 7; bases outside the gene matches: 15. CDR3 length equals 17 residues. Germline CDR1 and CDR2: SEHNR and FQNEAQ (reference sequence). In nucleotides, the CDR3 is TGTGCCAGCAGACTAGTGGCAGCGGGAGGGCCAAGTAATGAGCAGTTCTTC. Translation: CASRLVAAGGPSNEQFF.

The chain combines TRBV20-1 with TRBJ2-1; perhaps TRBD2 as D (6 bases). The CDR3 totals 11 residues. Trimming shortened V by 2 bases and J by 8 bases, and 7 bases separated the two germline ends. Germline CDR1 is DFQATT and CDR2 is SNEGSKA (reference sequence). DNA of the CDR3: TGCAGTGCTAGATGGAGGGATGAGCAGTTCTTC. Translated: CSARWRDEQFF.

This clone was counted a single time. The rearrangement joins TRBV12-3 or TRBV12-4 to TRBJ2-1; maybe TRBD2 (5 bases). The CDR3 spans 10 residues. Trimming left V 8 bases short and J 11 bases short, with 10 bases between. This CDR3 is CASGREKQFF. The CDR3 nucleotides are TGTGCCAGCGGCCGGGAAAAGCAGTTCTTC.

This clone was seen a single time. The chain is built from TRBV18 and TRBJ2-1, with TRBD2 matching 9 bases. Trimming cost V 8 bases and J 4 bases; bases outside gene matches: 12. Per the germline V gene, CDR1 is KGHSH and CDR2 is LQKENI. The CDR3 has 16 amino acids. CDR3: CASAGLAGDKYNEQFF. The CDR3 nucleotides read TGTGCCAGCGCAGGATTAGCGGGAGATAAGTACAATGAGCAGTTCTTC. The full variable domain, with the rest looked up from reference TRBV18 and TRBJ2-1, is NAGVMQNPRHLVRRRGQEARLRCSPMKGHSHVYWYRQLPEEGLKFMVYLQKENIIDESGMPKERFSAEFPKEGPSILRIQQVVRGDSAAYFCASAGLAGDKYNEQFFGPGTRLTVL.

The chain is built from TRBV24-1 and TRBJ2-3; 8 bases fit TRBD2. The CDR3 sequence is 20 residues long. V was pared by 1 base and J by 2 bases, with 16 bases of the junction left unmatched. The V gene's germline CDR1 is KGHDR and CDR2 SFDVKD. The chain's CDR3 is CATSDFFSWPSGSVTDTQYF. CDR3 nucleotides: TGTGCCACCAGTGATTTCTTCAGTTGGCCCAGCGGGAGTGTCACAGATACGCAGTATTTT.

The rearrangement uses TRBV7-6 and TRBJ2-3; D is undetermined. The V and J ends lost 2 bases and 2 bases respectively, with 11 bases between them. CDR3 length: 15 amino acids. The germline gives CDR1 SGHVS, CDR2 FNYEAQ. DNA of the CDR3: TGTGCCAGCAGCTTAAAGCCCCCGCCCACAGATACGCAGTATTTT. This gives the protein CASSLKPPPTDTQYF.

The chain recombines TRBV4-3 with TRBJ1-1; no clear D. This CDR3 region has 15 residues. V lost 3 bases, J lost 3 bases, and 14 bases lay in between. Germline V gene sequence: CDR1 LGHNA, CDR2 YSLEER. Written as DNA, the CDR3 is TGCGCCAGCAGCCAGGGAGGGCCAAGGGACACTGAAGCTTTCTTT. It translates to CASSQGGPRDTEAFF.

Only a few counts were recorded for this clone. The chain is built from TRBV4-2 and TRBJ2-1; TRBD2 matches at 13 bases. The CDR3 length is 19 residues. Trimming cost V 0 bases and J 12 bases; bases outside gene matches: 17. Per the germline V gene, CDR1 is LGHNA and CDR2 is YNFKEQ. The CDR3 is CASSQDHPRTSGSFVGQFF. CDR3 DNA: TGTGCCAGCAGCCAAGATCACCCCCGGACTAGCGGGAGTTTTGTCGGGCAGTTCTTC.

The chain employs TRBV19 and TRBJ2-1, with D uncertain. The germline V gene encodes CDR1 LNHDA and CDR2 SQIVND (reference sequence). Trimming removed 5 bases from V and 8 bases from J, with 16 bases in between. The CDR3 is 14 amino acids. The CDR3 DNA reads as TGTGCCAGTAGTCTTCGAAATCGTCAGGATGAGCAGTTCTTC. This gives the protein CASSLRNRQDEQFF.

This rearrangement joins TRBV6-5 to TRBJ2-3; weak D call: TRBD1 (5 bases). The CDR3 is 14 residues long. V lost 6 bases to trimming and J lost 0 bases, with 10 bases between them. Germline CDR1 is MNHEY and CDR2 is SVGAGI. The CDR3 nucleotides are TGTGCCAGCAGCTACACAGGAAGCACAGATACGCAGTATTTT. It encodes CASSYTGSTDTQYF.

The chain has TRBV27 and TRBJ2-5; TRBD2 matches 11 bases. The CDR3 extends over 15 amino acids. V shed 3 bases and J 4 bases; nucleotides not matched to a gene: 4. CDR1 is MNHEY and CDR2 is SMNVEV in the germline V gene (reference sequence). Here the CDR3 DNA reads TGTGCCAGCAGTTTCATAGCGGGAGGGGGAGAGACCCAGTACTTC. Amino acid sequence: CASSFIAGGGETQYF.

This rearrangement joins TRBV7-9 to TRBJ1-4; D possibly corresponds to TRBD1 (5 bases). V was pared by 1 base and J by 8 bases, with 14 bases between. Germline lookup yields CDR1 SEHNR and CDR2 FQNEAQ (reference sequence). This CDR3 is 15 amino acids long. CDR3: CASSLVQALGEKLFF. DNA of the CDR3: TGTGCCAGCAGCTTAGTACAGGCCCTTGGCGAAAAACTGTTTTTT.

This clone appeared a few times. Here the CDR3 reads CASSNQGTGGGYTF. For the CDR3, the DNA is TGTGCCAGCAGCAATCAAGGGACAGGGGGCGGCTACACCTTC. The chain has TRBV11-2 and TRBJ1-2, with 12 bases fitting TRBD1. Germline CDR1 is SGHAT and CDR2 is FQNNGV. This CDR3 has 14 amino acids. V dropped 5 bases and J dropped 8; count of bases not matched to a gene: 6.

The chain uses TRBV11-2 and TRBJ2-3, with a possible D match to TRBD2 (5 bases). The CDR3 totals 16 residues. The germline V gene encodes CDR1 SGHAT and CDR2 FQNNGV. V lost 5 bases, J lost 4 bases, and 19 bases lay in between. CDR3 in amino acids: CASSPGLRLGADTQYF. Written as DNA, the CDR3 is TGTGCCAGCAGCCCCGGACTGAGATTGGGAGCAGATACGCAGTATTTT.

This clone was detected only once. This chain's CDR3 is CASSQLLFSPLHF. DNA for the CDR3: TGTGCCAGCAGCCAACTACTTTTTTCACCCCTCCACTTT. The chain employs TRBV14 and TRBJ1-6; D not resolved. The CDR3 length is 13 residues. In germline, CDR1 is SGHDN, CDR2 FVKESK. V lost 2 bases, J lost 9 bases, and 8 bases lay in between.

This rearrangement joins TRBV10-3 to TRBJ1-1; 8 bases are a match to TRBD1. The CDR3 covers 15 residues. Germline V gene data show CDR1 as ENHRY and CDR2 as SYGVKD. Trimming took 0 bases from V and 1 from J; bases not matched to a gene: 1. CDR3 sequence reads: CAISESGQGNTEAFF. In nucleotides, the CDR3 is TGTGCCATCAGTGAGTCAGGACAGGGGAACACTGAAGCTTTCTTT.

The table lists this clone with many counts. J is TRBJ1-4 and V is TRBV7-9, with a possible D match to TRBD1 (6 bases). The V gene lost 5 bases and the J gene lost 3 bases, with 10 bases spanning the gap. Germline loops: CDR1 SEHNR, CDR2 FQNEAQ (reference sequence). The CDR3 loop spans 14 amino acids. CDR3 sequence: CASSDQGSNEKLFF. The CDR3 DNA follows: TGTGCCAGCAGCGACCAGGGGTCTAATGAAAAACTGTTTTTT. Based on the CDR3 plus reference TRBV7-9 and TRBJ1-4, the full variable domain is DTGVSQNPRHKITKRGQNVTFRCDPISEHNRLYWYRQTLGQGPEFLTYFQNEAQLEKSRLLSDRFSAERPKGSFSTLEIQRTEQGDSAMYLCASSDQGSNEKLFFGSGTQLSVL.

The chain recombines TRBV5-4 with TRBJ2-7; a possible D gene is TRBD2 (6 bases). V was pared by 3 bases and J by 6 bases, with 7 bases between. The CDR3 contains 11 residues. Germline CDR1 SGHNT, CDR2 YYREEE (reference sequence). CDR3 residues: CASSWDSEQYF. DNA of the CDR3: TGTGCCAGCAGCTGGGACTCCGAGCAGTACTTC. Full variable domain (rest looked up from reference TRBV5-4 and TRBJ2-7): ETGVTQSPTHLIKTRGQQVTLRCSSQSGHNTVSWYQQALGQGPQFIFQYYREEENGRGNFPPRFSGLQFPNYSSELNVNALELDDSALYLCASSWDSEQYFGPGTRLTVT.

DNA of the CDR3: TGTGCCAGCAGTTTGGCTAGGACAGGGGAGGACCGAGATACGCAGTATTTT. Protein sequence: CASSLARTGEDRDTQYF. The chain is built from TRBV28 and TRBJ2-3, with 9 bases lining up with TRBD1. The V and J ends lost 3 bases and 5 bases, in that order; junction bases with no gene match: 12. The CDR3 sequence is 17 residues long. The V gene's germline CDR1 is MDHEN and CDR2 SYDVKM.

V and J are TRBV19 and TRBJ2-3; no definite D call. V was pared by 7 bases and J by 3 bases, with 14 bases between. The CDR3 runs to 14 residues. CDR1 and CDR2 (germline): LNHDA, SQIVND (reference sequence). CDR3 amino acids: CASTNLPWTDTQYF. CDR3 sequence (DNA): TGTGCCAGTACTAACCTCCCATGGACAGATACGCAGTATTTT.